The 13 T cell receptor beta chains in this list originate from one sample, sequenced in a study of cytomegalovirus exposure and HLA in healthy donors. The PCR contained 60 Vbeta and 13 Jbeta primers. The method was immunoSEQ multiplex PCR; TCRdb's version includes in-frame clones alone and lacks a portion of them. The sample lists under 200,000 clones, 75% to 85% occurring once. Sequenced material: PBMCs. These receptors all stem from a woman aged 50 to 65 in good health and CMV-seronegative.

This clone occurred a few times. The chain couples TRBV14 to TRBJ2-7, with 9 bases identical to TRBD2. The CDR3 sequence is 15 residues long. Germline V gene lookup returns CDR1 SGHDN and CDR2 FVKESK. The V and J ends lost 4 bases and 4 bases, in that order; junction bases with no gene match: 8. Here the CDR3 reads CASSRHSSGGYEQYF. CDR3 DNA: TGTGCCAGCAGCCGCCACAGCAGCGGGGGGTACGAGCAGTACTTC. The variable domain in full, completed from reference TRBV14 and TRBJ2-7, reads EAGVTQFPSHSVIEKGQTVTLRCDPISGHDNLYWYRRVMGKEIKFLLHFVKESKQDESGMPNNRFLAERTGGTYSTLKVQPAELEDSGVYFCASSRHSSGGYEQYFGPGTRLTVT.

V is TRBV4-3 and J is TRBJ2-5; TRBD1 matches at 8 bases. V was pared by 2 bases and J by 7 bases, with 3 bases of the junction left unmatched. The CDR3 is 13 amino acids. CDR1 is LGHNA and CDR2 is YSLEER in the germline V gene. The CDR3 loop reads CASSQLQGGTQYF. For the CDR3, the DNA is TGCGCCAGCAGCCAATTACAGGGGGGGACCCAGTACTTC.

The CDR3 coding sequence is TGCAGCGTTGCCCTGGACAGGGACTACGAGCAGTACTTC. It encodes CSVALDRDYEQYF. J is TRBJ2-7 and V is TRBV29-1, with 8 bases lining up with TRBD1. The CDR3 covers 13 residues. The germline V gene has CDR1 SQVTM and CDR2 ANQGSEA. V was pared by 4 bases and J by 3 bases, with 5 bases of the junction left unmatched.

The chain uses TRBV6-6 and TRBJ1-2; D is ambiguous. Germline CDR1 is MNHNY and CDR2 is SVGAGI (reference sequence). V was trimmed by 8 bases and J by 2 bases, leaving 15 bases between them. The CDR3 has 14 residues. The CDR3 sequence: CASGREGPNYGYTF. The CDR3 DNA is TGTGCCAGCGGGAGGGAGGGCCCAAACTATGGCTACACCTTC.

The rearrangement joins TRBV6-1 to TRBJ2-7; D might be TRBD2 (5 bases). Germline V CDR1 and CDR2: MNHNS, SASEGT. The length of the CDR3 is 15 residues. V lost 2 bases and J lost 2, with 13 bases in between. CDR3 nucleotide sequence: TGTGCCAGCAGTGAACTTGGAGGAAAGGCCTACGAGCAGTACTTC. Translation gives CASSELGGKAYEQYF.

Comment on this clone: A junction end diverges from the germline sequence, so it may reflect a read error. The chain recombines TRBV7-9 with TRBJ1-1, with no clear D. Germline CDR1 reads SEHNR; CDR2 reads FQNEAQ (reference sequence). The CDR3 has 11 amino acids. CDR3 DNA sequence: TGTTCCAGCAGCTTAGAACTTGAAGCTTTCTTT. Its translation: CSSSLELEAFF.

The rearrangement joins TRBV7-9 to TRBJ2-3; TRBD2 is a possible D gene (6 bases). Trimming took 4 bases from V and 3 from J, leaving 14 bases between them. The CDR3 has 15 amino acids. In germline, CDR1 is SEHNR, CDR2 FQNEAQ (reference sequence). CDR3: CASSSMGGQTDTQYF. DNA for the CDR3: TGTGCCAGCAGCTCTATGGGGGGTCAGACAGATACGCAGTATTTT.

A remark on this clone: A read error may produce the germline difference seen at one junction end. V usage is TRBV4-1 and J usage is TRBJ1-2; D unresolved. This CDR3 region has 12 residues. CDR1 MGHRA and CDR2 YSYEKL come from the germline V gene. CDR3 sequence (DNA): TGTGCCAGCAGCCAAGACTCCGATGGCTACACCTTC. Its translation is CASSQDSDGYTF.

The CDR3 nucleotides are TGCAGCCCCGACCCCGAGGTCTCCTACAATGAGCAGTTCTTC. It encodes CSPDPEVSYNEQFF. The rearrangement uses TRBV29-1 and TRBJ2-1; D remains ambiguous. The ends were cut back, 8 bases at V and 0 bases at J, with 14 bases in the middle. Germline assignment: CDR1 SQVTM and CDR2 ANQGSEA. The CDR3 loop spans 14 amino acids.

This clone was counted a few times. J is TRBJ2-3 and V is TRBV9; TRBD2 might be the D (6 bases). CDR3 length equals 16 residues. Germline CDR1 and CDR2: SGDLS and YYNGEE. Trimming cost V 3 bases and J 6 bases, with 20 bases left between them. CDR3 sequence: CASSGTRDSRGDTQYF. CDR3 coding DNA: TGTGCCAGCAGCGGAACCCGGGACTCTCGGGGTGATACGCAGTATTTT.

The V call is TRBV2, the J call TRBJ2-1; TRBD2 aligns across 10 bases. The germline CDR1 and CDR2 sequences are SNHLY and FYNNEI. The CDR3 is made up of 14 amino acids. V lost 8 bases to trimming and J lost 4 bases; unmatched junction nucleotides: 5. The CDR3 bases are TGTGCCAGCTCTGGACTAGCGGTATACAATGAGCAGTTCTTC. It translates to CASSGLAVYNEQFF.

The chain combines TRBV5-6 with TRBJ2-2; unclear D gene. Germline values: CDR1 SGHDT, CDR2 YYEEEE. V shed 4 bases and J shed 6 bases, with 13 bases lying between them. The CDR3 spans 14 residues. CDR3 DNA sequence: TGTGCCAGCAGCACGCTACCGGTCCCCGGGGAGCTGTTTTTT. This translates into CASSTLPVPGELFF.

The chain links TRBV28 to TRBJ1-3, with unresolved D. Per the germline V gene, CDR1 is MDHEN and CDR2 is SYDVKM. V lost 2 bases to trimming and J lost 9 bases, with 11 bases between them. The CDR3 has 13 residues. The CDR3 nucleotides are TGTGCCAGCAGTTTACCGTCCTCAGGCACCATATATTTT. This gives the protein CASSLPSSGTIYF. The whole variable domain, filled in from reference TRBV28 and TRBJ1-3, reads DVKVTQSSRYLVKRTGEKVFLECVQDMDHENMFWYRQDPGLGLRLIYFSYDVKMKEKGDIPEGYSVSREKKERFSLILESASTNQTSMYLCASSLPSSGTIYFGEGSWLTVV.